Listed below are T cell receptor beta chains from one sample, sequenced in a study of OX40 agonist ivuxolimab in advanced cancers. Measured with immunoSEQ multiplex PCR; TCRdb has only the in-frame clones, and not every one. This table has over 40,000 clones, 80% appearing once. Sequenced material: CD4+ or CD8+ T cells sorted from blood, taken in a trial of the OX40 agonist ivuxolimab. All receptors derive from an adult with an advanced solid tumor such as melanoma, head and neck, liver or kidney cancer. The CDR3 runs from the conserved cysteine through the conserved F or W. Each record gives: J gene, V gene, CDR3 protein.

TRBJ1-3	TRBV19	CASSIEAASSGNTIYF
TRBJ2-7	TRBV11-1	CASSPRDRAHEQYF
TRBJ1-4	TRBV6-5	CASSSPSGNEKLFF
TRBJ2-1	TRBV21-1	CASSKGLSDSYNEQFF
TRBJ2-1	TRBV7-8	CASSSSGASSYNEQFF
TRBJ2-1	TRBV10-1	CASSPSDRGSYNEQFF
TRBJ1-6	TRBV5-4	CASSLRGESPLHF
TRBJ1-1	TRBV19	CASSRRGQNTEAFF
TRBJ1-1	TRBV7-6	CASSQGSGNTEAFF
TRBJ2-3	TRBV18	CASSPGVGATDTQYF
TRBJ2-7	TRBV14	CASSHLQVAYEQYF
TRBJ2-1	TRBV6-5	CASRNRGLENEQFF
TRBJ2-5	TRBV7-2	CASSPDPGKTQYF
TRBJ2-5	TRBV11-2	CASSLDLQPGPWETQYF
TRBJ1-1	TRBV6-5	CASTRDYPSNTEAFF
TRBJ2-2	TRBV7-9	CASSLFGGLYTGELFF
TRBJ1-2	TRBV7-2	CASSLAGTAYYGYTF
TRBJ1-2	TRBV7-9	CASSLAGLGYGYTF
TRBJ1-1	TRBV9	CASSDRDRAAVNTEAFF
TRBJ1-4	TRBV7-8	CASSYHPRDSREKLFF
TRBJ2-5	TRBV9	CASSVAGQGGTETQYF
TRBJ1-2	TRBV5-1	CASSYEANYGYTF
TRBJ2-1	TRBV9	CASSVGTSGIYEQFF
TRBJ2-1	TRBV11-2	CASSYQPGLAGGRMGEQFF
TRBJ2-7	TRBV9	CASSPLDGAGYEQYF
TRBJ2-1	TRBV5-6	CASSWRLAESSYNEQFF
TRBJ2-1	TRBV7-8	CASSLGLAGGPSYNEQFF
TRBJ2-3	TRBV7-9	CASSLTGGTDTQYF
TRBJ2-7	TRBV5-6	CASSYDRPPYEQYF
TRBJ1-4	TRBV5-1	CASSVETGATNEKLFF
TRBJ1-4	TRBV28	CASSLHGINEKLFF
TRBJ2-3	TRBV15	CATSNPVYTDTQYF
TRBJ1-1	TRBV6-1	CASSDTWGTEAFF
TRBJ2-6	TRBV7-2	CASSPHYSSGANVLTF
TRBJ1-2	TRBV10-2	CASSMGQGYGYTF
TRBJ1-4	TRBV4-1	CASSQAFAGLGEKLFF
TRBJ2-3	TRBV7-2	CASSTRDTQYF
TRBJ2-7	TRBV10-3	CAISRTDDSYEQYF
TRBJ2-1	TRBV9	CASSESGRPRRGEQFF
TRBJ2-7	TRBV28	CASSLAGLLEQYF
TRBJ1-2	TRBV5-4	CASSLAGEGYGYTF
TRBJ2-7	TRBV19	CASSSQGEGRYEQYF
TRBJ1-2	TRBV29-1	CSVVPGQGASGYTF
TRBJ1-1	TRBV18	CASSPDRGNTEAFF
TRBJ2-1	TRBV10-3	CAISESWGSYNEQFF
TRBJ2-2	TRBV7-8	CASTLGVLATGELFF
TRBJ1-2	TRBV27	CAVSVGAPGVYGYTF
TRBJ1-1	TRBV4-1	CASSQGGIRMNTEAFF
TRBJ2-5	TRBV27	CASRREETQYF
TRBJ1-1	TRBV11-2	CASSSQGNTEAFF
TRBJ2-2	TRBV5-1	CASSFSPAGTGELFF
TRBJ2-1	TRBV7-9	CASSPQQGTEQFF
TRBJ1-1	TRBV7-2	CASSLAWQNTEAFF
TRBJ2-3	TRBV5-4	CASSLPGTDTQYF
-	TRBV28	CASSLYGLAGSYEQYF
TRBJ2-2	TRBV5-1	CASSVQGAQSGELFF
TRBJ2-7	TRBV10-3	CAISPGYEQYF
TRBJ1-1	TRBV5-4	CASSWTGVNTEAFF